This is a list of T cell receptor beta chains from one sample in a study of Graves' ophthalmopathy and Graves' hyperthyroidism. TCRdb recomputed calls from the multiplex PCR reads with MiXCR, one row per CDR3 protein. The sample includes 500,000 to 600,000 distinct CDR3 sequences, 35% to 45% seen only once; the top ten take around 4.6%. The sequencing input was peripheral blood or thyroid tissue (not recorded which). These receptor sequences come from an adult man with Graves' hyperthyroidism. The CDR3 runs from the conserved cysteine through the conserved F or W. The order of the fields is V gene, J gene, CDR3 protein.

>TRBV29-1|TRBJ1-1
CSVESGAGAFF
>TRBV3-1|TRBJ1-2
CASSQSDRGGYTF
>TRBV9|TRBJ1-3
CASSVENRGSGNTIYF
>TRBV15|TRBJ1-5
CATSRDLSGGGPQHF
>TRBV19|TRBJ1-5
CASSTLWTGWDQPQHF
>TRBV24-1|TRBJ1-2
CATSASGSWDGYTF
>TRBV20-1|TRBJ2-2
CSARGGDSLAGELFF
>TRBV4-3|TRBJ1-4
CASRRQGLNEKLFF
>TRBV10-3|TRBJ1-2
CAISEVGDYGYTF
>TRBV2|TRBJ2-1
CASSDRGAGAYNEQFF
>TRBV29-1|TRBJ2-7
CSVRPTGPSEQYF
>TRBV19|TRBJ1-5
CATPGALNQPQHF
>TRBV7-9|NA
CASSRKGDRSYEQYF
>TRBV18|TRBJ2-5
CASSPGTSGFPKETQYF
>TRBV10-2|TRBJ1-1
CASSDPRLSSEAFF
>TRBV11-2|TRBJ2-7
CASSLFRLPGQGPYEQYF